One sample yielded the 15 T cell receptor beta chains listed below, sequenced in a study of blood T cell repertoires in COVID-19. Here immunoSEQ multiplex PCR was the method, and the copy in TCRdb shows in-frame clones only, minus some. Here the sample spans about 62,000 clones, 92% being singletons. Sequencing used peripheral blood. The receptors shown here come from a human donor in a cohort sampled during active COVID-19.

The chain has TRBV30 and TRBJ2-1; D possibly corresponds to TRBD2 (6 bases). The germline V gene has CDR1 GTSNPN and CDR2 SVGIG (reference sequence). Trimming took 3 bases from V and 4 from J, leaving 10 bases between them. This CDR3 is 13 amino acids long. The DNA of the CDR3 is TGTGCCTGGAGGGAGGGCTTGTACAATGAGCAGTTCTTC. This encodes CAWREGLYNEQFF.

CDR3 loop: CASSLNQGYEQYF. CDR3 bases: TGTGCCAGCAGCTTAAATCAGGGCTACGAGCAGTACTTC. This sequence joins TRBV7-2 and TRBJ2-7; D may be TRBD1 (5 bases). The CDR3 sequence is 13 residues long. The ends were cut back, 2 bases at V and 3 bases at J, with 8 bases in the middle. CDR1 and CDR2 (germline): SGHTA, FQGNSA.

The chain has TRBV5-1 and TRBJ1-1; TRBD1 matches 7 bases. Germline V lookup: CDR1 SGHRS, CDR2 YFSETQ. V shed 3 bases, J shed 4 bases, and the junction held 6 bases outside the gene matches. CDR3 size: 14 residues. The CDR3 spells CASSSGTVRTEAFF. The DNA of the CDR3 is TGCGCCAGCAGCTCCGGGACAGTTCGCACTGAAGCTTTCTTT.

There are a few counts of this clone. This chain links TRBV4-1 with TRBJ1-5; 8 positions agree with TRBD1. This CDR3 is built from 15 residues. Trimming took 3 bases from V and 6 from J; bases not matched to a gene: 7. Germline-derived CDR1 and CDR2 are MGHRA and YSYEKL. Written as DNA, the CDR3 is TGCGCCAGCAGCCAGTTAGACAGGGGAGGTCAGCCCCAGCATTTT. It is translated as CASSQLDRGGQPQHF.

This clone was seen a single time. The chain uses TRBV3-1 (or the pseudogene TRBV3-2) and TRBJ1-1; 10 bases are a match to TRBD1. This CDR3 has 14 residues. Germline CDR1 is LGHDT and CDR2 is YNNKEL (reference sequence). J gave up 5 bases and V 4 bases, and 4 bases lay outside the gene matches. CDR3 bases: TGTGCCAGCAGCCGCGGACAGGGGGGTACTGAAGCTTTCTTT. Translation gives CASSRGQGGTEAFF.

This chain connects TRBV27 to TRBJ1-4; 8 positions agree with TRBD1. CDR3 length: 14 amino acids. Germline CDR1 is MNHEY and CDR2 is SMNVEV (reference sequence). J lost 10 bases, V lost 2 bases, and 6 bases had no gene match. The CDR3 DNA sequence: TGTGCCAGCAGTTTAGGACAGGGTTTCGGAAAACTGTTTTTT. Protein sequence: CASSLGQGFGKLFF.

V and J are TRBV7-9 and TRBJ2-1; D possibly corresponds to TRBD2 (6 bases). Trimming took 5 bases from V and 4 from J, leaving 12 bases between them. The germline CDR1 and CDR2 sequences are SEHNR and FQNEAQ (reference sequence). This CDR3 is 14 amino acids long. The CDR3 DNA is TGTGCCAGCAGCCGGGAGTCCAAGTACAATGAGCAGTTCTTC. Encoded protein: CASSRESKYNEQFF.

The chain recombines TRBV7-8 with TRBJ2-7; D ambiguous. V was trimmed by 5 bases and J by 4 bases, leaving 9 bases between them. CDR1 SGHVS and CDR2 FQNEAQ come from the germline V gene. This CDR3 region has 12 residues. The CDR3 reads CASSPGGYEQYF. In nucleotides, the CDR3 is TGTGCCAGCAGCCCCGGTGGTTACGAGCAGTACTTC.

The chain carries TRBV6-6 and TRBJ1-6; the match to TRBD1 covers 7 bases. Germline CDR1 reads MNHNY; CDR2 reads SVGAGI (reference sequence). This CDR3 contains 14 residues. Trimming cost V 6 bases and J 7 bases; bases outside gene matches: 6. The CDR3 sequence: CASRGTDKNSPLHF. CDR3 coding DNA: TGTGCCAGCAGAGGGACAGATAAAAATTCACCCCTCCACTTT.

CDR3 loop: CASSLLGVAAEAFF. The CDR3 nucleotides are TGTGCCAGCAGCTTGCTAGGGGTGGCCGCTGAAGCTTTCTTT. The chain uses TRBV7-2 and TRBJ1-1; the D gene is possibly TRBD1 (5 bases). This CDR3 spans 14 amino acids. Germline loops: CDR1 SGHTA, CDR2 FQGNSA. Deletions cut 3 bases from V and 6 bases from J, with 14 bases between.

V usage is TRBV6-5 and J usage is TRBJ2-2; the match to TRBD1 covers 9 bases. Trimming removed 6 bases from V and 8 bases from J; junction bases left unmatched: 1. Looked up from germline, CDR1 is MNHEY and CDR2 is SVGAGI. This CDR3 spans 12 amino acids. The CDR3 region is CASRQGAGELFF. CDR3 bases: TGTGCCAGCAGACAGGGGGCGGGGGAGCTGTTTTTT.

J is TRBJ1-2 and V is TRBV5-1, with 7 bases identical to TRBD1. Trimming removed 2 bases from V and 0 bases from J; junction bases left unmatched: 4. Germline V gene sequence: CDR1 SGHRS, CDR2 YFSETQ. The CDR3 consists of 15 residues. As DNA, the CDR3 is TGCGCCAGCAGCTTATACGGACAGGCTAACTATGGCTACACCTTC. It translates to CASSLYGQANYGYTF.

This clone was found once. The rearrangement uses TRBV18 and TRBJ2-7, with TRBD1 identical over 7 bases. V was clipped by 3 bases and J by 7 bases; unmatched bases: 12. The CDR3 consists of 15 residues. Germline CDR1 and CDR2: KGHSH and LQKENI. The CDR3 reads CASSPGTANPLEQYF. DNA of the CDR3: TGTGCCAGCTCACCTGGGACAGCAAACCCCCTGGAGCAGTACTTC.

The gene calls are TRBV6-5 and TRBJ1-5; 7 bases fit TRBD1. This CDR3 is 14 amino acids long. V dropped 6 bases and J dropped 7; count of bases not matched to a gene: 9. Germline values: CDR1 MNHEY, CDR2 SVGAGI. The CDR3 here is CASRDREGGQPQHF. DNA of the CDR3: TGTGCCAGCAGAGACAGGGAAGGTGGGCAGCCCCAGCATTTT.

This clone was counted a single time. The CDR3 region is CASSYGHEQYF. In nucleotides, the CDR3 is TGTGCCAGCAGTTACGGGCACGAGCAGTACTTC. V is TRBV6-5 and J is TRBJ2-7; D is unresolved. CDR1 is MNHEY, CDR2 SVGAGI, per germline. The CDR3 has 11 amino acids. Deletions cut 2 bases from V and 5 bases from J, with 4 bases between.